This T cell receptor beta chain was identified in a study of T-cell reconstitution after alpha-beta-depleted transplantation in children. General study findings and limits: Some patients' high day-60 TCRbeta diversity was attributed to recipient cells surviving conditioning. When one year had passed after transplant, most T-cell counts and diversity came from newly produced T cells.

Unique molecular identifiers were incorporated into the prepared TCRbeta library. TCRdb re-analysed the PCR reads in MiXCR, keeping a single row per CDR3 protein. The top ten clones hold approximately 2.5% of a sample with about 240,000 distinct CDR3 sequences, roughly 26% of them seen once. The CDR3 contains 15 residues. The V and J ends lost 6 bases and 5 bases respectively, with 17 bases between them. The V gene's germline CDR1 is MDHEN and CDR2 SYDVKM. As to this clonotype: Its specificity is not known.

This clonotype was sampled from a girl aged 2-10 years with Fanconi anemia, due to receive a stem cell transplant. The chain is built from TRBV28 and TRBJ2-1; D is possibly TRBD1 (5 bases). The input for sequencing was PBMCs, taken before TCRalphabeta/CD19-depleted stem cell transplant. CDR3 residues: CASSPGQGWDNEQFF. The CDR3 DNA reads TGTGCCAGCAGCCCTGGACAAGGATGGGACAATGAGCAGTTCTTC.